This T cell receptor beta chain was identified during a study of spatial heterogeneity in lung cancer. The sample holds many counts of this clonotype. Described time point: blood at routine non-recurrence follow-up after resection. TCRdb fed the 5' RACE reads into MiXCR, producing one record per CDR3 protein. The sample consists of 110,000 or so distinct CDR3 sequences, approximately 10% of them appearing once. Sequencing used PBMCs, obtained at follow-up. The TCR originated in a female donor with early-stage non-small cell lung cancer.

The CDR3: CSVVGLAGETQYF. CDR3 bases: TGCAGCGTTGTGGGACTAGCGGGAGAGACCCAGTACTTC. The chain couples TRBV29-1 to TRBJ2-5, with TRBD2 matching 12 bases. CDR3 length: 13 residues. V dropped 4 bases and J dropped 4; count of bases not matched to a gene: 1. Germline CDR1 SQVTM, CDR2 ANQGSEA.